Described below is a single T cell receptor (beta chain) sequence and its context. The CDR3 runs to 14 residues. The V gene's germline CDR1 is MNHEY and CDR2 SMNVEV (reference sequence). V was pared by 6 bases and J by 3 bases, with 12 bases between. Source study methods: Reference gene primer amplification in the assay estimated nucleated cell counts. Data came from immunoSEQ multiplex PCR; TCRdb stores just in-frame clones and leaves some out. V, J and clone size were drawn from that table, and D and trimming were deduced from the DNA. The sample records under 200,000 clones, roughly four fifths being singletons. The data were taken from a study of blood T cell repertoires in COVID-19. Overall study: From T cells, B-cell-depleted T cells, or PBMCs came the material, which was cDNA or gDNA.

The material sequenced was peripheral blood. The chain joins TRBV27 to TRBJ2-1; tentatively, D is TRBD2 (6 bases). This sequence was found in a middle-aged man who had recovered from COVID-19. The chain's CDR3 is CASSGGTRYNEQFF. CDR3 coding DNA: TGTGCCAGCAGCGGAGGGACCCGCTACAATGAGCAGTTCTTC.